The rows below give T cell receptor beta chains drawn from one sample of a study of radiation and T cells in renal cell carcinoma. Sequencing was performed with immunoSEQ multiplex PCR; in TCRdb, only in-frame clones are kept and a portion is missing. Of some 150,000 clones detected, approximately 86% appear once; the ten largest clones hold around 17%. The material sequenced was blood, taken from a patient whose treatment included radiotherapy and nephrectomy. All receptors come from a woman in her forties or fifties with renal cell carcinoma. Each CDR3 is given without its conserved first and last residue. The order of the fields is V gene, J gene, clone size, CDR3 protein. The listing skips clone size in some rows; elsewhere it reads once, few, many or a size class.

v_gene: TRBV12-5; j_gene: TRBJ1-2; abundance: .; CDR3aa: ASGLDRANYGYT
v_gene: TRBV6-5; j_gene: TRBJ1-2; abundance: .; CDR3aa: ASSLTGGWGYT
v_gene: TRBV9; j_gene: TRBJ2-6; abundance: .; CDR3aa: ASSVEGQGRSGANVLT
v_gene: TRBV7-2; j_gene: TRBJ1-6; abundance: .; CDR3aa: ALGGGSYNSPLH
v_gene: TRBV5-1; j_gene: TRBJ1-1; abundance: .; CDR3aa: ASSLNSLPNTEAF
v_gene: TRBV5-1; j_gene: TRBJ2-7; abundance: .; CDR3aa: ASSLAGTGGEQY
v_gene: TRBV5-1; j_gene: TRBJ2-6; abundance: .; CDR3aa: ASSLDGSGANVLT
v_gene: TRBV19; j_gene: TRBJ2-7; abundance: .; CDR3aa: ASSSGTAIYEQY
v_gene: TRBV28; j_gene: TRBJ2-6; abundance: .; CDR3aa: ASSTPAPGSSGANVLT
v_gene: TRBV6-5; j_gene: TRBJ1-1; abundance: few; CDR3aa: ASSSRRDTEAF
v_gene: TRBV5-4; j_gene: TRBJ2-3; abundance: .; CDR3aa: ASSRTSGGKTDTQY
v_gene: TRBV28; j_gene: TRBJ2-1; abundance: once; CDR3aa: ASSREPSARASEQF
v_gene: TRBV27; j_gene: TRBJ2-3; abundance: once; CDR3aa: ASSFSYARDTQY
v_gene: TRBV5-4; j_gene: TRBJ2-5; abundance: .; CDR3aa: ASSWGGQGKEETQY
v_gene: TRBV21-1; j_gene: TRBJ2-2; abundance: .; CDR3aa: ASSKEELTGELF
v_gene: TRBV2; j_gene: TRBJ2-7; abundance: .; CDR3aa: ASRLGQTYEQY
v_gene: TRBV4-1; j_gene: TRBJ1-3; abundance: .; CDR3aa: ASSQARGNTIY
v_gene: TRBV7-2; j_gene: TRBJ1-5; abundance: .; CDR3aa: ASSSPIGGNQPQH
v_gene: TRBV7-2; j_gene: TRBJ2-7; abundance: .; CDR3aa: ASSYRTTSYEQY
v_gene: TRBV6-5; j_gene: TRBJ1-3; abundance: .; CDR3aa: ASRAGNSGNTIY
v_gene: TRBV6-1; j_gene: TRBJ2-7; abundance: .; CDR3aa: ASSLPFTSYEQY
v_gene: TRBV7-9; j_gene: TRBJ2-1; abundance: .; CDR3aa: ASSLVLAGGPGNEQF
v_gene: TRBV5-5; j_gene: TRBJ1-1; abundance: .; CDR3aa: ASSEGRYSGTEAF
v_gene: TRBV5-4; j_gene: TRBJ2-5; abundance: .; CDR3aa: ASSLSGWQETQY
v_gene: TRBV11-2; j_gene: TRBJ1-4; abundance: few; CDR3aa: ASSFSGFGVFEKLF
v_gene: TRBV7-2; j_gene: TRBJ2-3; abundance: once; CDR3aa: ASSQTSGEDTQY
v_gene: TRBV27; j_gene: TRBJ2-2; abundance: few; CDR3aa: ASSTPNTGELF
v_gene: TRBV5-8; j_gene: TRBJ1-3; abundance: .; CDR3aa: ASSWSGGTGNTIY
v_gene: TRBV5-1; j_gene: TRBJ2-2; abundance: .; CDR3aa: ASTAGTSEGGELF
v_gene: TRBV16; j_gene: TRBJ1-5; abundance: .; CDR3aa: ASSHSSSLGQPQH
v_gene: TRBV30; j_gene: TRBJ2-1; abundance: .; CDR3aa: AWSVQRKQF
v_gene: TRBV28; j_gene: TRBJ2-7; abundance: once; CDR3aa: ASSQDRAREQY
v_gene: TRBV19; j_gene: TRBJ1-1; abundance: once; CDR3aa: ASSVLGGTEAF
v_gene: TRBV6-5; j_gene: TRBJ2-3; abundance: .; CDR3aa: ASSSFWGSATDTQY
v_gene: TRBV13; j_gene: TRBJ1-5; abundance: .; CDR3aa: ASSLGRLGYDQPQH
v_gene: TRBV28; j_gene: TRBJ1-2; abundance: once; CDR3aa: ASTIAAGVYGYT
v_gene: TRBV9; j_gene: TRBJ2-7; abundance: .; CDR3aa: ASSPAIGDAGYEQY
v_gene: TRBV7-9; j_gene: TRBJ1-2; abundance: .; CDR3aa: ASSDRDAWGYT
v_gene: TRBV20-1; j_gene: TRBJ1-1; abundance: few; CDR3aa: SARWGTEAF
v_gene: TRBV9; j_gene: TRBJ1-4; abundance: .; CDR3aa: ASSRRNNEKLF
v_gene: TRBV11-2; j_gene: TRBJ2-1; abundance: .; CDR3aa: ASSLDLLAGYNEQF
v_gene: TRBV9; j_gene: TRBJ2-3; abundance: .; CDR3aa: ASSPRLAGATDTQY
v_gene: TRBV5-6; j_gene: TRBJ1-1; abundance: .; CDR3aa: ASSLATGANTEAF
v_gene: TRBV7-1; j_gene: TRBJ1-2; abundance: .; CDR3aa: ASSLGQGSYGYT
v_gene: TRBV5-8; j_gene: TRBJ2-3; abundance: .; CDR3aa: ASSPGASTDTQY
v_gene: TRBV6-5; j_gene: TRBJ2-2; abundance: .; CDR3aa: ASSAGAGELF
v_gene: TRBV19; j_gene: TRBJ2-1; abundance: .; CDR3aa: ATAPQETYNEQF